Following are 9 T cell receptor beta chains from one sample sequenced in a study of Ad26.COV2.S vaccination and SARS-CoV-2 variants. Specified treatment: roughly 20 received Ad26.COV2.S at low or high dose, single or two shots; 5 received placebo; per-sample allocation not given. Sampling was performed 63 days after the first vaccine or placebo injection. Measured with immunoSEQ multiplex PCR; TCRdb has only the in-frame clones, and not every one. The sample has a few hundred thousand clones; more than 75% are singletons. Specimen: peripheral blood, collected in a trial of Ad26.COV2.S vaccine versus placebo. The origin of the receptors is a person between 18 and 65 years old who received the Ad26.COV2.S COVID-19 vaccine or a placebo.

This chain links TRBV15 with TRBJ1-5, with a tentative D call TRBD1 (5 bases). Germline CDR1 and CDR2: LNHNV and YYDKDF (reference sequence). V was trimmed by 4 bases and J by 3 bases, leaving 13 bases between them. This CDR3 is built from 15 residues. The CDR3 bases are TGTGCCACCAGCATAGCCGGGGGGTTCAATCAGCCCCAGCATTTT. Amino acids: CATSIAGGFNQPQHF.

This clone was observed many times. At the DNA level, this CDR3 is encoded by other sequences in the same sample as well. The chain recombines TRBV5-1 with TRBJ2-7; the match to TRBD1 covers 10 bases. The CDR3 length is 14 residues. J lost 2 bases, V lost 4 bases, and 3 bases had no gene match. From germline, CDR1 is SGHRS and CDR2 YFSETQ. CDR3 nucleotides: TGCGCCAGCAGCCTGGGACAGGGGCCCTACGAGCAGTACTTC. Its protein product is CASSLGQGPYEQYF. The full variable domain, rest sourced from reference TRBV5-1 and TRBJ2-7, is KAGVTQTPRYLIKTRGQQVTLSCSPISGHRSVSWYQQTPGQGLQFLFEYFSETQRNKGNFPGRFSGRQFSNSRSEMNVSTLELGDSALYLCASSLGQGPYEQYFGPGTRLTVT.

This clone occurred once. The J gene is TRBJ2-5, the V gene TRBV7-9; the D gene is possibly TRBD2 (6 bases). Trimming pared 7 bases from V and 2 bases from J, leaving 14 bases between. CDR1 SEHNR and CDR2 FQNEAQ come from the germline V gene (reference sequence). This CDR3 has 14 amino acids. Here the CDR3 DNA reads TGTGCCAGCACCCCCCTACTAGCACAAGAGACCCAGTACTTC. Amino acid sequence: CASTPLLAQETQYF. The variable domain in full, completed from reference TRBV7-9 and TRBJ2-5, reads DTGVSQNPRHKITKRGQNVTFRCDPISEHNRLYWYRQTLGQGPEFLTYFQNEAQLEKSRLLSDRFSAERPKGSFSTLEIQRTEQGDSAMYLCASTPLLAQETQYFGPGTRLLVL.

The V gene is TRBV4-3, the J gene TRBJ2-1; 9 bases match TRBD1. The CDR3 spans 16 residues. The germline gives CDR1 LGHNA, CDR2 YSLEER. After removal of 0 bases from V and 7 bases from J, the junction contained 7 bases not matched to a gene. CDR3 DNA sequence: TGCGCCAGCAGCCAAGAGGCACAGGGGGCGCGGAATGAGCAGTTCTTC. Its translation is CASSQEAQGARNEQFF.

The V gene is TRBV29-1, the J gene TRBJ1-1; a weak D match, TRBD1 (5 bases). In germline, CDR1 is SQVTM, CDR2 ANQGSEA. V dropped 6 bases and J dropped 3 bases, with 11 bases sitting between them. This CDR3 comprises 12 residues. CDR3: CSVITGHTEAFF. CDR3 DNA: TGCAGCGTAATTACAGGTCACACTGAAGCTTTCTTT.

The genes are TRBV7-3 and TRBJ2-3; a weak D match, TRBD2 (6 bases). Per the germline V gene, CDR1 is SGHTA and CDR2 is FQGTGA. V shed 6 bases and J shed 2 bases, with 15 bases lying between them. The CDR3 totals 15 residues. CDR3 nucleotides: TGTGCCAGCAGGGAGGGACTGTCGCCCACAGATACGCAGTATTTT. Amino acid sequence: CASREGLSPTDTQYF.

V usage is TRBV19 and J usage is TRBJ2-7, with 8 bases aligning to TRBD1. The V and J ends lost 5 bases and 2 bases, in that order; junction bases with no gene match: 2. This CDR3 region has 13 residues. Germline values: CDR1 LNHDA, CDR2 SQIVND (reference sequence). The CDR3 spells CASSGTGPYEQYF. In nucleotides, the CDR3 is TGTGCCAGTAGTGGGACAGGTCCCTACGAGCAGTACTTC.

The rearrangement uses TRBV20-1 and TRBJ1-5; the D is unclear. This CDR3 has 13 residues. The V end lost 3 bases, the J end lost 3 bases, and 9 bases lay between the germline ends. Looked up from germline, CDR1 is DFQATT and CDR2 is SNEGSKA (reference sequence). CDR3 DNA: TGCAGTGCTAGTCCCAGCCCCAATCAGCCCCAGCATTTT. Translated: CSASPSPNQPQHF.

The V and J genes are TRBV9 and TRBJ2-1, with 12 bases fitting TRBD2. Trimming took 4 bases from V and 0 from J; bases not matched to a gene: 11. Germline CDR1 SGDLS, CDR2 YYNGEE. CDR3 size: 19 residues. The DNA for the CDR3 is TGTGCCAGCAGCTCTCATCTAGCGGGGGGGCGGAGCTCCTACAATGAGCAGTTCTTC. It yields the protein CASSSHLAGGRSSYNEQFF.